The 2 T cell receptor beta chains reported below all come from one sample, sequenced in a study of vaccination effects on CD4 cells after COVID-19 (dated by TCRdb to between 2020 and 2023). The ViraFEST assay stimulated PBMC with viral peptide pools and then used TCR sequencing to identify antigen-specific CD4+ T cell clonotypes by expansion. After around ten days of culture, CD4+ T cells were isolated with the EasySep CD4+ T cell isolation kit. The library was obtained by the immunoSEQ multiplex PCR assay. In its TCRdb copy, this immuneACCESS table keeps in-frame sequences only and misses some clones. Where compared with another copy, unresolved V genes explain less than half of these, and the others have no known cause. The table for this sample lists about 60,000 clones; roughly 81% of them were counted only once. The top ten constitute roughly 2.7% of the sample. Their antigen targets remain unknown.

Sequenced here: CD4+ T cells from PBMCs cultured with HCoV-229E spike peptides, sampled before COVID-19 vaccination. Taken with the paper, the label for cell subset or site translates to: HCoV-229E spike overlapping peptide pool stimulation. These receptors were collected from a human donor who received a COVID-19 vaccine.

This clone was observed a handful of times. CDR3 region: CASSYVGQRNTEAFF. The CDR3, as DNA: TGTGCCAGCAGTTACGTTGGGCAGCGGAACACTGAAGCTTTCTTT. The J gene is TRBJ1-1, the V gene TRBV6-5; unclear D gene. Germline loops: CDR1 MNHEY, CDR2 SVGAGI. Trimming stripped 2 bases from V and 1 base from J, with 11 bases between. CDR3 length: 15 residues.

V usage is TRBV7-3 and J usage is TRBJ2-7; maybe TRBD2 (6 bases). Deletions cut 1 base from V and 0 bases from J, with 16 bases between. Per germline, CDR1 SGHTA and CDR2 FQGTGA. The CDR3 extends over 17 amino acids. The CDR3 DNA reads TGTGCCAGCAGCTTAATCGCCGGGACTGATTACTCCTACGAGCAGTACGTC. This codes for CASSLIAGTDYSYEQYV.